This T cell receptor beta chain is from a study of OX40 agonist ivuxolimab in advanced cancers. In terms of the full investigation: The costimulatory receptor OX40 (CD134) was targeted by ivuxolimab, a fully human IgG2 agonistic monoclonal antibody. Partial responses occurred in three dose-escalation patients: two with cutaneous melanoma and one with hepatocellular carcinoma. Intravenous ivuxolimab was administered to patients every 2 weeks at six dose levels: 0.01, 0.1, 0.3, 1.5, 3 and 10 mg/kg. The dose-escalation cohort was about 83% male with a mean age of approximately 60 years, ranging from 23 to 79. The paper reports the monotherapy dose-escalation portion (N of about 56 patients) of the phase I ivuxolimab trial. Prior anti-PD-1, anti-PD-L1 or anti-CTLA-4 therapy was permitted, and approximately 42% of dose-escalation patients had received checkpoint inhibitors. The point of sequencing TCRbeta in the periphery was to test whether ivuxolimab changed TCR sequence diversity and drove clonal T-cell expansion. Of the approximately 54 dose-escalation patients, hepatocellular carcinoma was present in approximately 20, melanoma in roughly 15, renal cell carcinoma in 9 and head and neck cancer in 9. The full study reports these points: At doses of 0.1 to 3.0 mg/kg, clonal expansion of both CD4+ and CD8+ blood T cells was observed from baseline to week 6. In the 0.1-3.0 mg/kg groups, partial responders had among the lowest normalized peripheral clonal expansion, particularly in CD8+ T cells. The antigen specificity of the peripheral T cells that underwent clonal expansion was not determined. After ivuxolimab, CD8+ T cells had more expanded clones than CD4+ T cells on average. Low levels of normalized T-cell clonal expansion were also seen in some patients who did not respond.

A remark on this clone: What antigen it recognizes has not been identified. No base quality values were provided; no much bigger clone lies one nucleotide off.

The trial excluded patients who had a history of autoimmune disease or who were on systemic immunosuppression. Peripheral blood for TCR sequencing was collected from all dose cohorts at baseline, on cycle 4 day 1, and on cycle 7 day 1. Samples were obtained from an open-label, multicenter, first-in-human phase I dose-escalation trial of ivuxolimab. Adults with locally advanced or metastatic melanoma, renal cell, hepatocellular, or head and neck squamous cell carcinoma were enrolled in the trial. Before TCR sequencing, CD4+ and CD8+ T cells were separately sorted from peripheral blood. CDR1 is given as SGHTA and CDR2 as FQGNSA, both from the germline V gene. The cysteine opens and the phenylalanine closes a CDR3 of 13 amino acids. The read is trimmed to its CDR3 DNA, 39 bases read in frame from base 1. Relative to germline, V is 6 bases shorter and J is 5 bases shorter, with 13 bases between their ends.

For sequencing of the TCRbeta CDR3 region, genomic DNA was extracted from the sorted cells. The immunoSEQ Assay was used for sequencing of TCRbeta CDR3 regions. Imported from immuneACCESS, the table was reduced by TCRdb to in-frame sequences with V and J called. These copies leave out some clones; in studies compared against another copy, an unresolved V gene accounts for under half, and the cause of the remainder is not known. In all, the sample holds 55,000 to 70,000 clones, and 75% to 85% of those were seen once. The ten most abundant clones make up over 1.1% of the sample. This material consisted of CD4+ or CD8+ T cells sorted from blood, taken in a trial of the OX40 agonist ivuxolimab. The TCR originated in an adult with an advanced solid tumor such as melanoma, head and neck, liver or kidney cancer. The sequence links TRBV7-2 to TRBJ1-1; the D gene is possibly TRBD1, with 6 bases matching. The CDR3 amino acid sequence is: CASSSRGGTEAFF. In nucleotide form, the sequence is TGTGCCAGCAGTTCCAGGGGTGGAACTGAAGCTTTCTTT.